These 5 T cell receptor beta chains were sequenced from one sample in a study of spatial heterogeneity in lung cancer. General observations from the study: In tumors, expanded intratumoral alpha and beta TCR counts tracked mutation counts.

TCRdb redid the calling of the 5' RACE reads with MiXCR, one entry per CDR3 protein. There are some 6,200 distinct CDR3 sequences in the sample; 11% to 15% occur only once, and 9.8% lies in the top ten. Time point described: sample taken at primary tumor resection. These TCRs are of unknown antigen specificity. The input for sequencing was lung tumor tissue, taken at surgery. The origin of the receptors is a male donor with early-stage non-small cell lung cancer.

The CDR3 coding sequence is TGTGCCAGCTCACGTATAAACACCGGGGAGCTGTTTTTT. Translated, it gives CASSRINTGELFF. The gene calls are TRBV18 and TRBJ2-2; D unclear. Trimming removed 4 bases from V and 2 bases from J, with 5 bases in between. This CDR3 comprises 13 residues. Germline CDR1 KGHSH, CDR2 LQKENI.

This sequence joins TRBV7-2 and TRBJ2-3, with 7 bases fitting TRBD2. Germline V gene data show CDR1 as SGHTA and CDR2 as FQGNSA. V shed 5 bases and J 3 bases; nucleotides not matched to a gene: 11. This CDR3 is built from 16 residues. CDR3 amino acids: CASSTRGAGVTDTQYF. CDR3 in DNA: TGTGCCAGCAGCACTCGCGGCGCGGGAGTGACAGATACGCAGTATTTT.

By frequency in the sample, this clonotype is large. The CDR3 loop is CASRAGTGFSPLHF. DNA of the CDR3: TGTGCCAGCAGGGCCGGGACAGGGTTTTCACCCCTCCACTTT. The chain combines TRBV28 with TRBJ1-6; 9 nucleotides agree with TRBD1. The V segment lost 6 bases and the J segment 9 bases; nucleotides outside the gene matches: 6. The CDR3 is 14 residues long. The germline gives CDR1 MDHEN, CDR2 SYDVKM.

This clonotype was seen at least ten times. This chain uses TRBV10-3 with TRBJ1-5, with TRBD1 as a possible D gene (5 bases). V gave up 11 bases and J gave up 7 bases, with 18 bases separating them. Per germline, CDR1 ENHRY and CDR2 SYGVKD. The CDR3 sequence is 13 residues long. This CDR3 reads CAATGGQGQPQHF. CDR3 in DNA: TGTGCCGCCACCGGGGGTCAGGGCCAGCCCCAGCATTTT.

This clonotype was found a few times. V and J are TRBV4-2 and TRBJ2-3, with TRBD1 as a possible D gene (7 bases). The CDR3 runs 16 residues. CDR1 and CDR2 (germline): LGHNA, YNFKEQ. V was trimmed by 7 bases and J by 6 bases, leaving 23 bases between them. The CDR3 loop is CASTSRGVMGMDTQYF. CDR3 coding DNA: TGTGCCAGCACCTCCAGGGGGGTTATGGGGATGGATACGCAGTATTTT.